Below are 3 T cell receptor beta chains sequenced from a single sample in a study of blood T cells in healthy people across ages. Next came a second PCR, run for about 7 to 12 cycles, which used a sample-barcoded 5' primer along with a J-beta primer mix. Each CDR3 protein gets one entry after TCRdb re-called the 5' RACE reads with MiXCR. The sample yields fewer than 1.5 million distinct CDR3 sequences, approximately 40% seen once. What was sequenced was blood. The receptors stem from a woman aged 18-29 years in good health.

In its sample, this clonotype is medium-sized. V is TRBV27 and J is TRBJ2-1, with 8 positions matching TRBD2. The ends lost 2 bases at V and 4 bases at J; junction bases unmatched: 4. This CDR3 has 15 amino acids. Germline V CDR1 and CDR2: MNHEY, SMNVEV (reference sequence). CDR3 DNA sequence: TGTGCCAGCAGTTTAGTAAGCGGGAGTTACAATGAGCAGTTCTTC. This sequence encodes CASSLVSGSYNEQFF.

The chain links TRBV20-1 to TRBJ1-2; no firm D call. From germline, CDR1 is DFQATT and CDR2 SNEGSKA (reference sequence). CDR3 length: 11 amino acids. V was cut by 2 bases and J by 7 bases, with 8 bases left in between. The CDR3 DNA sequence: TGCAGTGCTAGACCGGCACTTGGCTACACCTTC. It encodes CSARPALGYTF.

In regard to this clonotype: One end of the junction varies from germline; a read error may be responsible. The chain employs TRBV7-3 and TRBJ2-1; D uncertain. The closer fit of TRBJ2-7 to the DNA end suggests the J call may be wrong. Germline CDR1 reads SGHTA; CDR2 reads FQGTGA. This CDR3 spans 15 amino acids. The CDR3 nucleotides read TGTGCCGGCAGCTCTGGCAGGAGTTCCTACAATGAGCAGTACTTC. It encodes CAGSSGRSSYNEQYF.